Listed here are 20 T cell receptor beta chains from one sample, sequenced in a study of blood T cell repertoires in COVID-19. Libraries were prepared by immunoSEQ multiplex PCR; TCRdb keeps only in-frame clonotypes and omits some of them. The sample has roughly 160,000 clones, approximately 80% seen once; the top ten hold 3.4%. The sample comprised PBMCs or T cells enriched from blood (not recorded which). These receptor sequences come from a woman aged 60-75 years who had recovered from COVID-19.

The table lists this clone with a count of one. The V and J genes are TRBV28 and TRBJ1-5; D call uncertain. Germline values: CDR1 MDHEN, CDR2 SYDVKM. The CDR3 extends over 10 amino acids. The V end was cut by 7 bases, the J end by 9 bases, with 7 bases between. This CDR3 reads CASNFRPQHF. For the CDR3, the DNA is TGTGCCAGCAATTTCCGGCCCCAGCATTTT. The entire variable domain, with the rest obtained from reference TRBV28 and TRBJ1-5, is as follows: DVKVTQSSRYLVKRTGEKVFLECVQDMDHENMFWYRQDPGLGLRLIYFSYDVKMKEKGDIPEGYSVSREKKERFSLILESASTNQTSMYLCASNFRPQHFGDGTRLSIL.

The rearrangement joins TRBV5-1 to TRBJ1-1, with a tentative D call TRBD1 (5 bases). The V gene lost 1 base and the J gene lost 3 bases, with 10 bases spanning the gap. Per the germline V gene, CDR1 is SGHRS and CDR2 is YFSETQ. The CDR3 loop spans 14 amino acids. CDR3 residues: CASSLRGRDTEAFF. CDR3 DNA: TGCGCCAGCAGCTTGCGGGGGAGGGACACTGAAGCTTTCTTT.

The table lists this clone with a few counts. CDR3 amino acids: CASSFTQAGAGETQYF. The CDR3 DNA reads TGCGCCAGCAGCTTTACCCAAGCGGGGGCCGGGGAGACCCAGTACTTC. V usage is TRBV5-1 and J usage is TRBJ2-5; 8 nucleotides align to TRBD2. J gave up 5 bases and V 2 bases, and 11 bases lay outside the gene matches. The CDR3 runs 16 residues. Germline CDR1 SGHRS, CDR2 YFSETQ.

This clone came up once. This chain connects TRBV2 to TRBJ2-2, with 8 bases that match TRBD2. The ends lost 5 bases at V and 5 bases at J; junction bases unmatched: 13. Germline values: CDR1 SNHLY, CDR2 FYNNEI. The CDR3 extends over 17 amino acids. DNA of the CDR3: TGTGCCAGCAGTCCCCGATTCGACGGGGGGGGGACCGGGGAGCTGTTTTTT. The encoded protein is CASSPRFDGGGTGELFF.

This chain connects TRBV25-1 to TRBJ1-6; a weak D match, TRBD1 (5 bases). Germline-derived CDR1 and CDR2 are MGHDK and SYGVNS. The CDR3 is 16 residues long. Trimming pared 5 bases from V and 0 bases from J, leaving 11 bases between. In DNA form, the CDR3 reads TGTGCCAGCAGTCTGCAGGGTAGCTCCTATAATTCACCCCTCCACTTT. This encodes CASSLQGSSYNSPLHF. Full variable domain (rest looked up from reference TRBV25-1 and TRBJ1-6): EADIYQTPRYLVIGTGKKITLECSQTMGHDKMYWYQQDPGMELHLIHYSYGVNSTEKGDLSSESTVSRIRTEHFPLTLESARPSHTSQYLCASSLQGSSYNSPLHFGNGTRLTVT.

Details on this clone: This sample includes further DNA sequences coding for the same CDR3. The rearrangement joins TRBV5-1 to TRBJ2-5; D might be TRBD2 (6 bases). The germline V and J ends were trimmed by 0 bases and 2 bases, with 11 bases remaining between them. The CDR3 contains 15 residues. Per germline, CDR1 SGHRS and CDR2 YFSETQ. The CDR3 sequence is CASSLDGGTQETQYF. The CDR3 DNA reads TGCGCCAGCAGCTTGGATGGAGGGACGCAAGAGACCCAGTACTTC.

This clone appeared once. The chain has TRBV5-1 and TRBJ2-7, with TRBD1 identical over 10 bases. V lost 3 bases, J lost 6 bases, and 9 bases stayed unmatched. The CDR3 is 15 residues long. Germline lookup yields CDR1 SGHRS and CDR2 YFSETQ. CDR3 amino acids: CASSYRRQGAVEQYF. The DNA of the CDR3 is TGCGCCAGCAGCTATCGGAGACAGGGGGCCGTCGAGCAGTACTTC.

This chain links TRBV5-6 with TRBJ1-6, with D unresolved. This CDR3 spans 13 amino acids. Per the germline V gene, CDR1 is SGHDT and CDR2 is YYEEEE. Deletions cut 2 bases from V and 8 bases from J, with 8 bases between. The CDR3 nucleotides are TGTGCCAGCAGCTTTTCCCAGGATTCACCCCTCCACTTT. The encoded protein is CASSFSQDSPLHF.

A few counts support this clone. V and J are TRBV14 and TRBJ1-6; the D gene is possibly TRBD1 (5 bases). V gave up 5 bases and J gave up 10 bases, with 12 bases separating them. This CDR3 contains 13 residues. CDR1 is SGHDN and CDR2 is FVKESK in the germline V gene. The CDR3 nucleotides are TGTGCCAGCAGCGATCAGGGTTACTCACCCCTCCACTTT. This codes for CASSDQGYSPLHF.

This rearrangement joins TRBV29-1 to TRBJ2-5; TRBD1 is a possible D gene (5 bases). The germline CDR1 and CDR2 sequences are SQVTM and ANQGSEA. V was clipped by 4 bases and J by 3 bases, with 12 bases between them. This CDR3 is built from 13 residues. The CDR3 DNA reads as TGCAGCGTTGCCGGCCAGGGAAAAGAGACCCAGTACTTC. This gives the protein CSVAGQGKETQYF. Complete variable domain (other parts from reference TRBV29-1 and TRBJ2-5): SAVISQKPSRDICQRGTSLTIQCQVDSQVTMMFWYRQQPGQSLTLIATANQGSEATYESGFVIDKFPISRPNLTFSTLTVSNMSPEDSSIYLCSVAGQGKETQYFGPGTRLLVL.

The chain employs TRBV6-1 and TRBJ2-1; TRBD1 aligns across 9 bases. Trimming removed 1 base from V and 0 bases from J; junction bases left unmatched: 4. CDR3 length: 17 amino acids. Germline V gene data show CDR1 as MNHNS and CDR2 as SASEGT. The CDR3 region is CASSEEDRGNSYNEQFF. For the CDR3, the DNA is TGTGCCAGCAGTGAAGAGGACAGGGGTAACTCCTACAATGAGCAGTTCTTC.

The V and J genes are TRBV5-5 and TRBJ1-2; D is undetermined. V lost 2 bases and J 4 bases, leaving 15 bases between the germline ends. The CDR3 loop spans 15 amino acids. Germline V gene data show CDR1 as SGHKS and CDR2 as YYEKEE (reference sequence). CDR3 in amino acids: CASSLSSSASYGYTF. CDR3 coding DNA: TGTGCCAGCAGCTTATCATCATCAGCGAGCTATGGCTACACCTTC.

CDR3 protein: CASSIHRGDSGNTIYF. The CDR3, as DNA: TGTGCCAGCAGCATCCACAGGGGAGATTCTGGAAACACCATATATTTT. The chain links TRBV7-9 to TRBJ1-3; 7 nucleotides line up with TRBD1. The CDR3 sequence is 16 residues long. Germline CDR1 and CDR2: SEHNR and FQNEAQ (reference sequence). Trimming took 5 bases from V and 1 from J; bases not matched to a gene: 8.

This chain joins TRBV2 and TRBJ1-1, with D perhaps matching TRBD1 (6 bases). The V gene's germline CDR1 is SNHLY and CDR2 FYNNEI. The V and J ends lost 10 bases and 3 bases respectively, with 24 bases between them. CDR3 size: 16 residues. CDR3: CAIPISGKGGDTEAFF. The CDR3 DNA reads TGTGCCATTCCGATATCCGGGAAGGGGGGGGACACTGAAGCTTTCTTT.

The rearrangement uses TRBV4-1 and TRBJ1-6, with D unclear. Trimming removed 1 base at V and 4 bases at J, with 8 bases between. The CDR3 is 15 amino acids. In germline, CDR1 is MGHRA, CDR2 YSYEKL. CDR3 region: CASSQVPVYNSPLHF. The CDR3 bases are TGCGCCAGCAGCCAAGTCCCCGTTTATAATTCACCCCTCCACTTT.

The V and J genes are TRBV7-9 and TRBJ2-5; no definite D call. The CDR3 extends over 14 amino acids. V was cut by 1 base and J by 2 bases, with 8 bases left in between. Germline assignment: CDR1 SEHNR and CDR2 FQNEAQ (reference sequence). The CDR3 DNA follows: TGTGCCAGCAGCTTAGGTGCAGTACAAGAGACCCAGTACTTC. Amino acids: CASSLGAVQETQYF.

V usage is TRBV3-1 (or the pseudogene TRBV3-2) and J usage is TRBJ1-3; D not certain. Germline V gene data show CDR1 as LGHDT and CDR2 as YNNKEL (reference sequence). Trimming pared 2 bases from V and 0 bases from J, leaving 14 bases between. CDR3 size: 17 residues. In nucleotides, the CDR3 is TGTGCCAGCAGCCAATTCAAGCGGGGTGGCTCTGGAAACACCATATATTTT. Translated, it gives CASSQFKRGGSGNTIYF.

DNA for the CDR3: TGTGCCAGCAGTGAATGGGTTGGGGCCCCCTATGGCTACACCTTC. It is translated as CASSEWVGAPYGYTF. This chain joins TRBV2 and TRBJ1-2, with D perhaps TRBD1 (5 bases). The V end was cut by 2 bases, the J end by 4 bases, with 14 bases between. Germline values: CDR1 SNHLY, CDR2 FYNNEI. This CDR3 has 15 residues.

J is TRBJ1-1 and V is TRBV5-1; perhaps TRBD1 as D (5 bases). The CDR3 is made up of 14 amino acids. Per the germline V gene, CDR1 is SGHRS and CDR2 is YFSETQ. Trimming stripped 2 bases from V and 1 base from J, with 9 bases between. CDR3 loop: CASSFEGANTEAFF. The CDR3 bases are TGCGCCAGCAGCTTTGAAGGGGCGAACACTGAAGCTTTCTTT.

This sequence joins TRBV7-9 and TRBJ2-3, with TRBD2 identical over 12 bases. Germline assignment: CDR1 SEHNR and CDR2 FQNEAQ (reference sequence). The CDR3 spans 16 residues. Trimming cost V 4 bases and J 4 bases; bases outside gene matches: 6. The CDR3 reads CASSSLAGGLADTQYF. The CDR3 coding sequence is TGTGCCAGCAGCTCCCTAGCGGGGGGGCTGGCAGATACGCAGTATTTT.